A single sample gave rise to the 31 T cell receptor beta chains below, sequenced in a study of T cells after yellow fever vaccination. TCRdb processed the 5' RACE reads anew with MiXCR; each CDR3 protein has one entry. The sample records roughly 300,000 distinct CDR3 sequences, about 7.8% being singletons. This material consisted of PBMCs, taken roughly seven weeks after the first yellow fever vaccination. The source is a man in his late teens or twenties who received the YFV17D yellow fever vaccine.

This clonotype was detected a few times. This chain links TRBV20-1 with TRBJ1-1; maybe TRBD1 (6 bases). Trimming took off 4 bases at V and 1 base at J, with 13 bases between the two ends. CDR3 size: 14 residues. Germline V gives CDR1 DFQATT, CDR2 SNEGSKA (reference sequence). DNA of the CDR3: TGCAGTGCTATTCCGGGACAAACGAACACTGAAGCTTTCTTT. This translates into CSAIPGQTNTEAFF.

This clonotype has only a few counts. The genes are TRBV5-5 and TRBJ1-5; D perhaps matches TRBD1 (5 bases). Trimming took 4 bases from V and 2 from J, leaving 13 bases between them. The CDR3 consists of 15 residues. Looked up from germline, CDR1 is SGHKS and CDR2 is YYEKEE (reference sequence). The CDR3 nucleotides are TGTGCCAGCAGCCGGGACCCCGAGGGCAATCAGCCCCAGCATTTT. It specifies CASSRDPEGNQPQHF.

This clonotype was counted only a few times. The chain uses TRBV27 and TRBJ1-1, with 7 positions matching TRBD1. The CDR3 is 15 amino acids. CDR1 MNHEY and CDR2 SMNVEV come from the germline V gene (reference sequence). V lost 4 bases and J lost 5; bases outside the gene matches: 10. CDR3 protein: CASSSRQGWRTEAFF. The CDR3 coding sequence is TGTGCCAGCAGTTCAAGACAGGGTTGGAGGACTGAAGCTTTCTTT.

This chain uses TRBV12-3 or TRBV12-4 with TRBJ1-2; D is unresolved. The CDR3 sequence is 14 residues long. V was pared by 0 bases and J by 0 bases, with 5 bases between. CDR3: CASSLAVANYGYTF. CDR3 coding DNA: TGTGCCAGCAGTTTAGCGGTGGCTAACTATGGCTACACCTTC.

CDR3 nucleotides: TGTGCCAGCTCACCAGTCAAACTAGCGCTCGACGAGCAGTACTTC. Amino acids: CASSPVKLALDEQYF. V gene TRBV18 combines with J gene TRBJ2-7; TRBD2 matches at 7 bases. With 2 bases clipped from V and 5 bases from J, the junction kept 9 bases outside the gene matches. The CDR3 sequence is 15 residues long. In germline, CDR1 is KGHSH, CDR2 LQKENI.

A few counts support this clonotype. In DNA, the CDR3 is TGTGCCACCGGCCGGGAGGACTTGGAGACCCAGTACTTC. Amino acid sequence: CATGREDLETQYF. This chain connects TRBV10-3 to TRBJ2-5, with 7 positions matching TRBD2. V lost 10 bases and J lost 5; bases outside the gene matches: 10. The germline V gene encodes CDR1 ENHRY and CDR2 SYGVKD. The CDR3 consists of 13 residues.

The CDR3 DNA is TGTGCCAGCAGTTACGACAGGATCTACGACCAGTACGTC. Residues: CASSYDRIYDQYV. This chain connects TRBV6-2 or TRBV6-3 to TRBJ2-7; possibly TRBD1 for D (6 bases). The CDR3 runs to 13 residues. Per the germline V gene, CDR1 is MNHEY and CDR2 is SVGEGT.

The gene calls are TRBV7-2 and TRBJ2-3; D perhaps matches TRBD2 (6 bases). The V end lost 4 bases, the J end lost 9 bases, and 11 bases lay between the germline ends. The CDR3 totals 12 residues. Germline CDR1 reads SGHTA; CDR2 reads FQGNSA. The CDR3 bases are TGTGCCAGCAGCTCCTCCGGAGGGACGCAGTATTTT. This gives the protein CASSSSGGTQYF.

The chain links TRBV4-2 to TRBJ1-2; D gene ambiguous. The germline CDR1 and CDR2 sequences are LGHNA and YNFKEQ. The CDR3 spans 14 residues. The germline V and J ends were trimmed by 0 bases and 3 bases, with 8 bases remaining between them. The CDR3 region has the DNA TGTGCCAGCAGCCAAGAAGGAGAAGACTATGGCTACACCTTC. It encodes CASSQEGEDYGYTF.

This clonotype occurred many times. The chain links TRBV7-2 to TRBJ2-1, with 7 bases matching TRBD1. This CDR3 spans 11 amino acids. With 2 bases clipped from V and 14 bases from J, the junction kept 3 bases outside the gene matches. Germline loops: CDR1 SGHTA, CDR2 FQGNSA. The CDR3 here is CASSLSGGKFF. The DNA for the CDR3 is TGTGCCAGCAGCTTATCAGGGGGAAAGTTCTTC.

The chain uses TRBV6-5 and TRBJ1-6, with TRBD1 matching over 8 bases. CDR1 is MNHEY and CDR2 is SVGAGI in the germline V gene. The CDR3 extends over 14 amino acids. The junction had 6 bases not matched to a gene; V was cut back by 4 bases and J by 10 bases. The CDR3 DNA reads TGTGCCAGCAGTTCCAGGGGGCCAGGGTCACCCCTCCACTTT. Protein product: CASSSRGPGSPLHF.

V gene TRBV4-2 combines with J gene TRBJ2-1, with D possibly TRBD2 on 5 matching bases. CDR1 is LGHNA, CDR2 YNFKEQ, per germline. Trimming removed 0 bases at V and 2 bases at J, with 11 bases between. CDR3 length: 16 amino acids. This CDR3 reads CASSQEMSGTYNEQFF. The CDR3 DNA sequence: TGTGCCAGCAGCCAAGAAATGAGCGGCACCTACAATGAGCAGTTCTTC.

This clonotype was seen ten or more times. The J gene is TRBJ2-7, the V gene TRBV30; no firm D call. Trimming stripped 5 bases from V and 3 bases from J, with 5 bases between. This CDR3 has 10 residues. Germline V gene sequence: CDR1 GTSNPN, CDR2 SVGIG (reference sequence). The CDR3 DNA follows: TGTGCCTGGGGGGACTACGAGCAGTACTTC. It yields the protein CAWGDYEQYF. The full variable domain, its missing parts supplied by reference TRBV30 and TRBJ2-7, is SQTIHQWPATLVQPVGSPLSLECTVEGTSNPNLYWYRQAAGRGLQLLFYSVGIGQISSEVPQNLSASRPQDRQFILSSKKLLLSDSGFYLCAWGDYEQYFGPGTRLTVT.

The chain is built from TRBV20-1 and TRBJ2-3, with a possible D match to TRBD1 (6 bases). V gave up 0 bases and J gave up 1 base, with 11 bases separating them. Germline CDR1 and CDR2: DFQATT and SNEGSKA (reference sequence). CDR3 length: 15 amino acids. The CDR3 loop is CSARERRQGTDTQYF. Written as DNA, the CDR3 is TGCAGTGCTAGAGAACGGAGACAGGGCACAGATACGCAGTATTTT.

Many counts were recorded for this clonotype. The chain combines TRBV4-3 with TRBJ2-1, with 8 bases fitting TRBD1. Germline assignment: CDR1 LGHNA and CDR2 YSLEER. CDR3 length: 19 residues. The V segment lost 0 bases and the J segment 0 bases; nucleotides outside the gene matches: 10. CDR3 sequence (DNA): TGCGCCAGCAGCCAAGATGGCGGGGACAGGCATAGCTCCTACAATGAGCAGTTCTTC. Amino acid sequence: CASSQDGGDRHSSYNEQFF.

This clonotype came up a few times. This chain uses TRBV20-1 with TRBJ1-6, with D tentatively TRBD1 (5 bases). The CDR3 spans 14 residues. Trimming removed 4 bases at V and 8 bases at J, with 15 bases between. The germline gives CDR1 DFQATT, CDR2 SNEGSKA (reference sequence). The CDR3 sequence is CSAIRESTYSPLHF. The DNA of the CDR3 is TGCAGTGCTATCAGGGAATCAACCTATTCACCCCTCCACTTT.

In the case of this clonotype: Being one base from a much bigger clone, this may be a read error. The genes are TRBV24-1 and TRBJ2-1; D is possibly TRBD1 or TRBD2 (5 bases each). The germline V gene has CDR1 KGHDR and CDR2 SFDVKD. The CDR3 covers 15 residues. Deletions cut 4 bases from V and 3 bases from J, with 12 bases between. The CDR3 region has the DNA TGTGCCACCAGTGACCCCGGGGCCTGCTACAATGAGCAGTTCTTC. It codes for CATSDPGACYNEQFF.

This clonotype was found a few times. The junction shows a germline mismatch at one end, possibly a read error. The chain couples TRBV12-3 or TRBV12-4 to TRBJ2-4, with TRBD1 matching over 7 bases. This CDR3 is 11 amino acids long. CDR3 protein: CASSLGTDRDF. The CDR3 region has the DNA TGTGCCAGCAGTTTGGGGACAGACCGCGACTTC.

The chain links TRBV7-9 to TRBJ2-1; D is unclear. CDR1 and CDR2 from the germline V gene are SEHNR and FQNEAQ (reference sequence). This CDR3 contains 16 residues. With 5 bases removed from V and 4 bases from J, the gap between germline ends came to 18 bases. This chain's CDR3 is CASSPRGMPTYNEQFF. As DNA, the CDR3 is TGTGCCAGCAGCCCTAGAGGCATGCCGACTTACAATGAGCAGTTCTTC.

In this sample, this clonotype turned up many times. The V call is TRBV5-1, the J call TRBJ2-1; TRBD2 matches at 13 bases. Per germline, CDR1 SGHRS and CDR2 YFSETQ. This CDR3 has 15 amino acids. After removal of 2 bases from V and 10 bases from J, the junction contained 6 bases not matched to a gene. The CDR3 region is CASSLGLAGVEEQFF. For the CDR3, the DNA is TGCGCCAGCAGCTTAGGACTAGCGGGGGTCGAAGAGCAGTTCTTC.

This clonotype was seen a handful of times. The chain joins TRBV5-4 to TRBJ1-2; D might be TRBD1 (5 bases). Per germline, CDR1 SGHNT and CDR2 YYREEE (reference sequence). The CDR3 is 15 residues long. Between the trimmed V and J ends, which lost 1 base and 4 bases, there was a span of 14 bases. The CDR3 reads CASSLPGSGTYGYTF. The CDR3 DNA follows: TGTGCCAGCAGCTTGCCGGGATCTGGGACCTATGGCTACACCTTC.

This clonotype has only a few counts. The V gene is TRBV14, the J gene TRBJ1-2; TRBD1 matches at 9 bases. Germline V lookup: CDR1 SGHDN, CDR2 FVKESK. There are 16 residues in the CDR3. V shed 0 bases and J 11 bases; nucleotides not matched to a gene: 13. CDR3 sequence: CASSQDLRGTGRGYTF. The CDR3 DNA sequence: TGTGCCAGCAGCCAAGATCTTAGAGGGACAGGGCGCGGGTACACCTTC.

The chain couples TRBV19 to TRBJ1-1, with D unresolved. V lost 6 bases, J lost 1 base, and 3 bases lay in between. The CDR3 has 11 residues. Looked up from germline, CDR1 is LNHDA and CDR2 is SQIVND (reference sequence). CDR3 sequence: CASRQNTEAFF. CDR3 nucleotides: TGTGCCAGTAGACAGAACACTGAAGCTTTCTTT. Full variable domain (remainder filled in from reference TRBV19 and TRBJ1-1): DGGITQSPKYLFRKEGQNVTLSCEQNLNHDAMYWYRQDPGQGLRLIYYSQIVNDFQKGDIAEGYSVSREKKESFPLTVTSAQKNPTAFYLCASRQNTEAFFGQGTRLTVV.

CDR3 DNA: TGCGCCAGCAGCCAAGAGGTCCGGAGTTGGGAAAAACTGTTTTTT. Translating it yields CASSQEVRSWEKLFF. The genes are TRBV4-3 and TRBJ1-4; no reliable D call. V was shortened by 0 bases and J by 8 bases, with 13 bases between the two germline ends. The CDR3 is 15 residues long. Germline V gene lookup returns CDR1 LGHNA and CDR2 YSLEER.

This clonotype came up many times. The gene calls are TRBV10-3 and TRBJ1-4; the D is unclear. The CDR3 spans 13 residues. Germline V gene lookup returns CDR1 ENHRY and CDR2 SYGVKD. Trimming pared 5 bases from V and 2 bases from J, leaving 6 bases between. CDR3 nucleotides: TGTGCCATCAGTTCGGGCACTAATGAAAAACTGTTTTTT. The encoded protein is CAISSGTNEKLFF.

In this sample, this clonotype turned up many times. The chain has TRBV29-1 and TRBJ2-1; 9 nucleotides match TRBD1. This CDR3 contains 15 residues. CDR1 is SQVTM, CDR2 ANQGSEA, per germline. V shed 1 base and J 5 bases; nucleotides not matched to a gene: 6. Here the CDR3 reads CSVEGGDREDNEQFF. Here the CDR3 DNA reads TGCAGCGTTGAAGGGGGGGACAGGGAAGACAATGAGCAGTTCTTC.

V and J are TRBV5-4 and TRBJ2-3, with D perhaps matching TRBD1 (5 bases). The V and J ends lost 4 bases and 6 bases respectively, with 12 bases between them. The CDR3 runs to 13 residues. The V gene's germline CDR1 is SGHNT and CDR2 YYREEE (reference sequence). Written as DNA, the CDR3 is TGTGCCAGCAGCCCCCCCCGACAGGATACGCAGTATTTT. This gives the protein CASSPPRQDTQYF.

This clonotype was observed many times. This chain connects TRBV12-3 or TRBV12-4 to TRBJ1-1; D call uncertain. Trimming removed 3 bases at V and 11 bases at J, with 10 bases between. There are 11 residues in the CDR3. CDR3 sequence reads: CASSFGLGAFF. CDR3 bases: TGTGCCAGCAGTTTTGGCCTAGGGGCTTTCTTT.

This clonotype was seen a few times. The V call is TRBV7-2, the J call TRBJ1-4; D might be TRBD1 (5 bases). Per the germline V gene, CDR1 is SGHTA and CDR2 is FQGNSA. The CDR3 is 14 amino acids. Trimming took off 6 bases at V and 2 bases at J, with 10 bases between the two ends. CDR3 loop: CASRQGLTNEKLFF. CDR3 DNA: TGTGCCAGCAGGCAGGGACTCACTAATGAAAAACTGTTTTTT.

This chain joins TRBV4-1 and TRBJ2-5; D remains unclear. CDR1 and CDR2 from the germline V gene are MGHRA and YSYEKL. The length of the CDR3 is 16 residues. The V gene lost 6 bases and the J gene lost 0 bases, with 17 bases spanning the gap. The CDR3: CASSPRFSQYQETQYF. The CDR3 DNA follows: TGCGCCAGCAGTCCAAGATTCTCACAGTACCAAGAGACCCAGTACTTC.

The rearrangement uses TRBV4-3 and TRBJ1-4, with D hard to call. Germline V lookup: CDR1 LGHNA, CDR2 YSLEER. Between the trimmed V and J ends, which lost 0 bases and 8 bases, there was a span of 10 bases. This CDR3 is built from 14 residues. DNA for the CDR3: TGCGCCAGCAGCCAAGATACCCGGAGAGAAAAACTGTTTTTT. This translates into CASSQDTRREKLFF.